The 25 T cell receptor beta chains below were found in one sample sequenced in a study of blood T cell repertoires in COVID-19. The assay was immunoSEQ multiplex PCR, and TCRdb's table has in-frame clones only and misses some. The table includes under 85,000 clones, around 90% detected once. The material sequenced was peripheral blood. The receptor set was obtained from a man aged 50 to 59 with acute or convalescent COVID-19.

V is TRBV7-2 and J is TRBJ2-7, with 7 nucleotides matching TRBD1. The CDR3 extends over 14 amino acids. Germline lookup yields CDR1 SGHTA and CDR2 FQGNSA. V trimming: 7 bases; J trimming: 0 bases; junction bases outside the gene matches: 6. The CDR3 nucleotides are TGTGCCAGCAACCGGGACAGCAACTCCTACGAGCAGTACTTC. Amino acids: CASNRDSNSYEQYF. Supplemented by reference TRBV7-2 and TRBJ2-7, the full variable domain reads GAGVSQSPSNKVTEKGKDVELRCDPISGHTALYWYRQSLGQGLEFLIYFQGNSAPDKSGLPSDRFSAERTGGSVSTLTIQRTQQEDSAVYLCASNRDSNSYEQYFGPGTRLTVT.

The chain is built from TRBV5-6 and TRBJ2-5; weak D call: TRBD2 (5 bases). V shed 0 bases and J shed 2 bases, with 11 bases lying between them. Germline V CDR1 and CDR2: SGHDT, YYEEEE. The CDR3 spans 15 residues. CDR3 in DNA: TGTGCCAGCAGCTTGGAGCGTGGCGGGCAAGAGACCCAGTACTTC. It is translated as CASSLERGGQETQYF.

The rearrangement joins TRBV6-5 to TRBJ2-5, with 9 bases matching TRBD1. Germline CDR1 is MNHEY and CDR2 is SVGAGI. The CDR3 runs 15 residues. The V segment lost 7 bases and the J segment 5 bases; nucleotides outside the gene matches: 11. The CDR3 loop reads CASTLRGQGGETQYF. In nucleotides, the CDR3 is TGTGCCAGCACCCTAAGGGGACAGGGAGGGGAGACCCAGTACTTC.

The chain links TRBV20-1 to TRBJ1-1; TRBD1 matches at 8 bases. The germline V gene has CDR1 DFQATT and CDR2 SNEGSKA (reference sequence). Unmatched junction bases numbered 4, after V lost 5 bases and J lost 8 bases. The CDR3 is made up of 11 amino acids. The CDR3 spells CSASRQGEAFF. In DNA form, the CDR3 reads TGCAGTGCTTCGCGACAGGGGGAAGCTTTCTTT.

V usage is TRBV2 and J usage is TRBJ2-1, with 7 bases matching TRBD2. V was clipped by 3 bases and J by 7 bases; unmatched bases: 9. The germline V gene has CDR1 SNHLY and CDR2 FYNNEI. The CDR3 is 15 amino acids. The DNA for the CDR3 is TGTGCCAGCAGTGATTGGGCTTCCGGGAGGAATGAGCAGTTCTTC. Its translation is CASSDWASGRNEQFF.

The rearrangement joins TRBV15 to TRBJ1-4, with TRBD1 matching over 7 bases. Germline trimming cut 3 bases from V and 0 bases from J; bases unmatched to any gene: 4. The CDR3 extends over 16 amino acids. Germline values: CDR1 LNHNV, CDR2 YYDKDF (reference sequence). CDR3 sequence: CATSSIGTATNEKLFF. CDR3 nucleotide sequence: TGTGCCACCAGCAGCATAGGGACAGCAACTAATGAAAAACTGTTTTTT.

CDR3 region: CSVDRVSNQPQHF. Here the CDR3 DNA reads TGCAGCGTTGACAGGGTCAGCAATCAGCCCCAGCATTTT. The V gene is TRBV29-1, the J gene TRBJ1-5; TRBD1 is a possible D gene (5 bases). The CDR3 has 13 residues. V gave up 3 bases and J gave up 1 base, with 7 bases separating them. Germline CDR1 SQVTM, CDR2 ANQGSEA.

This clone appeared a single time. This chain joins TRBV9 and TRBJ1-2; 8 bases align to TRBD1. The CDR3 length is 13 residues. From germline, CDR1 is SGDLS and CDR2 YYNGEE. V lost 0 bases to trimming and J lost 8 bases; unmatched junction nucleotides: 3. CDR3 nucleotide sequence: TGTGCCAGCAGCGTAGGGACAGGGTTAGGCTACACCTTC. Its translation: CASSVGTGLGYTF.

V is TRBV19 and J is TRBJ2-1; TRBD2 matches 10 bases. V was clipped by 4 bases and J by 9 bases; unmatched bases: 6. The CDR3 consists of 14 residues. The germline V gene encodes CDR1 LNHDA and CDR2 SQIVND (reference sequence). Here the CDR3 reads CASSNLAGEGEQFF. The CDR3 DNA sequence: TGTGCCAGTAGTAACCTAGCGGGAGAGGGTGAGCAGTTCTTC.

V gene TRBV4-1 combines with J gene TRBJ2-7; D might be TRBD2 (5 bases). Germline loops: CDR1 MGHRA, CDR2 YSYEKL. V lost 8 bases and J lost 0, with 17 bases in between. The CDR3 loop spans 15 amino acids. The CDR3 region is CASGTSGLASYEQYF. The DNA for the CDR3 is TGCGCCAGCGGCACAAGCGGCCTGGCCTCCTACGAGCAGTACTTC.

This chain links TRBV15 with TRBJ2-1; 16 bases agree with TRBD2. J gave up 4 bases and V 3 bases, and 9 bases lay outside the gene matches. CDR1 and CDR2 from the germline V gene are LNHNV and YYDKDF (reference sequence). The CDR3 has 19 residues. The CDR3 reads CATSSPGLAGGPGYNEQFF. Written as DNA, the CDR3 is TGTGCCACCAGCAGTCCGGGACTAGCGGGAGGGCCAGGTTACAATGAGCAGTTCTTC.

The chain uses TRBV7-6 and TRBJ1-4; D may be TRBD1 (5 bases). With 3 bases removed from V and 8 bases from J, the gap between germline ends came to 16 bases. Per the germline V gene, CDR1 is SGHVS and CDR2 is FNYEAQ. This CDR3 region has 15 residues. CDR3 coding DNA: TGTGCCAGCAGCTTGGGGGGAGGAAAGGGGGAAAAACTGTTTTTT. This gives the protein CASSLGGGKGEKLFF.

This clone came up once. This chain connects TRBV14 to TRBJ2-5, with 8 bases identical to TRBD2. The ends lost 4 bases at V and 5 bases at J; junction bases unmatched: 15. In germline, CDR1 is SGHDN, CDR2 FVKESK. The length of the CDR3 is 17 residues. For the CDR3, the DNA is TGTGCCAGCAGCCTCGGCACGGGACTAGTGGGCGCGGAGACCCAGTACTTC. Protein: CASSLGTGLVGAETQYF.

The genes are TRBV5-1 and TRBJ2-1; 10 bases agree with TRBD1. After removal of 1 base from V and 7 bases from J, the junction contained 8 bases not matched to a gene. The CDR3 runs to 16 residues. Germline CDR1 reads SGHRS; CDR2 reads YFSETQ. The CDR3: CASSLRGTGVQNEQFF. The DNA for the CDR3 is TGCGCCAGCAGCTTGAGGGGGACAGGGGTGCAAAATGAGCAGTTCTTC.

This clone was counted a single time. The genes are TRBV6-5 and TRBJ1-3; D remains ambiguous. V lost 10 bases to trimming and J lost 1 base, with 14 bases between them. Germline V lookup: CDR1 MNHEY, CDR2 SVGAGI. The CDR3 runs 14 residues. CDR3 bases: TGTGCCACCCTCCAATGGGCTTCTGGAAACACCATATATTTT. Protein product: CATLQWASGNTIYF.

This chain links TRBV5-6 with TRBJ2-3, with a weak D call TRBD2 (5 bases). The ends were cut back, 0 bases at V and 3 bases at J, with 11 bases in the middle. Germline CDR1 SGHDT, CDR2 YYEEEE. The CDR3 sequence is 15 residues long. CDR3 in DNA: TGTGCCAGCAGCTTGGGGACTGGGCTTACAGATACGCAGTATTTT. As protein: CASSLGTGLTDTQYF.

This chain uses TRBV18 with TRBJ1-3, with unresolved D. The CDR3 sequence is 13 residues long. Deletions cut 3 bases from V and 2 bases from J, with 5 bases between. The germline gives CDR1 KGHSH, CDR2 LQKENI. The CDR3 region has the DNA TGTGCCAGCTCACCTTCGGCTGGAAACACCATATATTTT. Amino acids: CASSPSAGNTIYF.

The rearrangement links TRBV18 to TRBJ2-7, with 8 bases that match TRBD2. CDR3 size: 17 residues. Losses at the gene ends were 6 bases for V and 6 bases for J; bases not matched to a gene: 19. Germline V lookup: CDR1 KGHSH, CDR2 LQKENI. CDR3 DNA: TGTGCCAGCTCGCGCCGTAGTACCAGCGGGAGCTTGCCCGAGCAGTACTTC. Translated: CASSRRSTSGSLPEQYF.

This chain joins TRBV29-1 and TRBJ2-1, with TRBD1 identical over 12 bases. Germline V gene lookup returns CDR1 SQVTM and CDR2 ANQGSEA. J gave up 5 bases and V 7 bases, and 3 bases lay outside the gene matches. The length of the CDR3 is 13 residues. The CDR3 coding sequence is TGCAGCGCCGGGACAGGGGGCAACAATGAGCAGTTCTTC. As protein: CSAGTGGNNEQFF.

The chain employs TRBV6-1 and TRBJ2-6; D may be TRBD2 (6 bases). Germline CDR1 is MNHNS and CDR2 is SASEGT. This CDR3 contains 20 residues. V was clipped by 2 bases and J by 0 bases, with 20 bases between them. For the CDR3, the DNA is TGTGCCAGCAGTGAATCCCCCGCTGGGGGACTTAGCTCTGGGGCCAACGTCCTGACTTTC. Translation gives CASSESPAGGLSSGANVLTF.

J is TRBJ2-2 and V is TRBV30; TRBD1 is a possible D gene (5 bases). This CDR3 spans 14 amino acids. V shed 0 bases and J shed 6 bases, with 11 bases lying between them. Germline V gene data show CDR1 as GTSNPN and CDR2 as SVGIG (reference sequence). The CDR3: CAWSVPPGSGELFF. The CDR3 region has the DNA TGTGCCTGGAGTGTACCCCCAGGGTCCGGGGAGCTGTTTTTT.

CDR3: CASSIRRGSEKLFF. The CDR3 DNA reads as TGTGCCAGTAGTATTAGGCGGGGCTCAGAAAAACTGTTTTTT. The chain has TRBV19 and TRBJ1-4; maybe TRBD1 (5 bases). Trimming cost V 3 bases and J 8 bases, with 13 bases left between them. Germline-derived CDR1 and CDR2 are LNHDA and SQIVND (reference sequence). The CDR3 length is 14 residues.

The chain links TRBV3-1 (or the pseudogene TRBV3-2) to TRBJ2-5, with TRBD2 identical over 10 bases. V lost 4 bases to trimming and J lost 4 bases; unmatched junction nucleotides: 9. This CDR3 has 16 amino acids. CDR1 LGHDT and CDR2 YNNKEL come from the germline V gene (reference sequence). CDR3 in amino acids: CASSLLAGEGGETQYF. DNA for the CDR3: TGTGCCAGCAGCCTTCTAGCGGGAGAGGGGGGAGAGACCCAGTACTTC.

The genes are TRBV6-5 and TRBJ1-1; weak D call: TRBD1 (6 bases). This CDR3 region has 16 residues. The germline CDR1 and CDR2 sequences are MNHEY and SVGAGI. Trimming took 2 bases from V and 4 from J, leaving 17 bases between them. The CDR3 here is CASSYLQLQGPTEAFF. CDR3 sequence (DNA): TGTGCCAGCAGTTACCTTCAACTACAGGGACCCACTGAAGCTTTCTTT.

The rearrangement joins TRBV19 to TRBJ2-5; D may be TRBD2 (6 bases). V was clipped by 3 bases and J by 3 bases, with 11 bases between them. This CDR3 is 14 amino acids long. Per the germline V gene, CDR1 is LNHDA and CDR2 is SQIVND (reference sequence). The chain's CDR3 is CASSIGVAEETQYF. CDR3 in DNA: TGTGCCAGTAGTATTGGGGTAGCGGAAGAGACCCAGTACTTC.